The 32 T cell receptor beta chains in this list originate from one sample, sequenced in a study of T cell repertoires in cytomegalovirus infection. For these TCRs, the target antigens are not known. TCRdb used MiXCR to reprocess the reads, holding one entry per CDR3 protein. The table includes 650,000 to 850,000 distinct CDR3 sequences, approximately 32% detected once. This sample comprised cultured CD8+ T cells from PBMCs, obtained from culture after CMV antigen stimulation. These receptor sequences come from a human donor in good health (CMV status not recorded). Some clones in this sample may be carry-over from other donors' samples.

The V gene is TRBV20-1, the J gene TRBJ1-2; D unresolved. The CDR3 is made up of 13 amino acids. Germline V CDR1 and CDR2: DFQATT, SNEGSKA (reference sequence). Trimming stripped 6 bases from V and 6 bases from J, with 17 bases between. The CDR3 reads CSALVGPPDGYTF. In DNA form, the CDR3 reads TGCAGTGCCCTCGTGGGCCCGCCGGATGGCTACACCTTC.

This clonotype was seen only a few times. The V call is TRBV7-9, the J call TRBJ2-1; D may be TRBD1 (6 bases). Trimming took off 4 bases at V and 15 bases at J, with 19 bases between the two ends. This CDR3 is built from 13 residues. Germline values: CDR1 SEHNR, CDR2 FQNEAQ (reference sequence). The CDR3 nucleotides read TGTGCCAGCAGCTCTGGACAGAACGTCGAGTGGTTCTTC. This gives the protein CASSSGQNVEWFF.

CDR3 residues: CASSSGGLAGFGTDTQYF. In DNA form, the CDR3 reads TGTGCCAGCAGCTCGGGCGGGCTAGCGGGTTTTGGCACAGATACGCAGTATTTT. The genes are TRBV5-5 and TRBJ2-3; 8 nucleotides line up with TRBD2. Losses at the gene ends were 3 bases for V and 1 base for J; bases not matched to a gene: 13. The CDR3 totals 18 residues. Germline V lookup: CDR1 SGHKS, CDR2 YYEKEE (reference sequence). The variable domain in full, completed from reference TRBV5-5 and TRBJ2-3, reads DAGVTQSPTHLIKTRGQQVTLRCSPISGHKSVSWYQQVLGQGPQFIFQYYEKEERGRGNFPDRFSARQFPNYSSELNVNALLLGDSALYLCASSSGGLAGFGTDTQYFGPGTRLTVL.

This clonotype was recorded at least ten times. The genes are TRBV4-1 and TRBJ2-1, with D possibly being TRBD1 (5 bases). V was shortened by 1 base and J by 6 bases, with 10 bases between the two germline ends. This CDR3 contains 14 residues. CDR1 and CDR2 (germline): MGHRA, YSYEKL. In DNA form, the CDR3 reads TGCGCCAGCAGCCAAGTAGGGGTCCGCAATGAGCAGTTCTTC. This encodes CASSQVGVRNEQFF.

A few counts support this clonotype. The V gene is TRBV5-1, the J gene TRBJ2-7, with 12 bases that match TRBD2. The CDR3 covers 14 residues. The V gene end was trimmed by 4 bases and the J gene end by 4 bases; junction bases not matched to a gene: 3. Looked up from germline, CDR1 is SGHRS and CDR2 is YFSETQ. CDR3 sequence reads: CASSTGTSGYEQYF. CDR3 nucleotide sequence: TGCGCCAGCAGCACCGGGACTAGCGGGTACGAGCAGTACTTC.

The chain has TRBV27 and TRBJ2-7, with 7 bases matching TRBD1. CDR1 MNHEY and CDR2 SMNVEV come from the germline V gene (reference sequence). CDR3 size: 14 residues. The V and J ends lost 1 base and 4 bases, in that order; junction bases with no gene match: 4. CDR3 residues: CASSLWQGEYEQYF. The CDR3 DNA is TGTGCCAGCAGTTTATGGCAGGGGGAGTACGAGCAGTACTTC.

In this sample, this clonotype turned up a few times. The rearrangement links TRBV27 to TRBJ1-4; TRBD1 aligns across 9 bases. Germline-derived CDR1 and CDR2 are MNHEY and SMNVEV (reference sequence). The CDR3 loop spans 17 amino acids. V lost 0 bases and J lost 3; bases outside the gene matches: 5. DNA of the CDR3: TGTGCCAGCAGTTTATCGTTACAGGGGGCGGCTAATGAAAAACTGTTTTTT. It is translated as CASSLSLQGAANEKLFF.

The CDR3 is CSARVSGEAPYNEQFF. CDR3 in DNA: TGCAGTGCTAGAGTTAGCGGGGAGGCACCCTACAATGAGCAGTTCTTC. The chain uses TRBV20-1 and TRBJ2-1, with 8 bases matching TRBD2. The V gene end was trimmed by 1 base and the J gene end by 2 bases; junction bases not matched to a gene: 7. The CDR3 is 16 amino acids. Germline V lookup: CDR1 DFQATT, CDR2 SNEGSKA (reference sequence).

This clonotype was observed a single time. The rearrangement links TRBV4-2 to TRBJ1-2; 7 nucleotides align to TRBD1. The CDR3 has 14 amino acids. After removal of 2 bases from V and 4 bases from J, the junction contained 4 bases not matched to a gene. Germline CDR1 is LGHNA and CDR2 is YNFKEQ. CDR3 DNA: TGTGCCAGCAGCCAAAAGGGGGACAGCTATGGCTACACCTTC. Its translation: CASSQKGDSYGYTF.

In DNA form, the CDR3 reads TGTGCCAGCAGCTTAGACCCGAACTATGGCTACACCTTC. Amino acids: CASSLDPNYGYTF. The chain uses TRBV7-9 and TRBJ1-2; D call uncertain. Germline lookup yields CDR1 SEHNR and CDR2 FQNEAQ (reference sequence). This CDR3 contains 13 residues. V was pared by 1 base and J by 2 bases, with 5 bases between.

The chain employs TRBV6-6 and TRBJ2-3; 16 bases align to TRBD2. The germline gives CDR1 MNHNY, CDR2 SVGAGI (reference sequence). The CDR3 contains 19 residues. V shed 9 bases, J shed 0 bases, and the junction held 12 bases outside the gene matches. CDR3 residues: CARFPGLAGGYPSTDTQYF. The CDR3 bases are TGTGCCAGATTCCCGGGACTAGCGGGGGGGTATCCTAGCACAGATACGCAGTATTTT.

The rearrangement uses TRBV6-6 and TRBJ2-3; TRBD2 matches 16 bases. V lost 5 bases and J lost 7; bases outside the gene matches: 12. The CDR3 extends over 18 amino acids. Germline values: CDR1 MNHNY, CDR2 SVGAGI (reference sequence). CDR3 in amino acids: CASSDPGLAGGSVYTQYF. The CDR3 DNA follows: TGTGCCAGCAGTGACCCGGGACTAGCGGGGGGGTCAGTCTATACGCAGTATTTT.

This sequence joins TRBV12-3 or TRBV12-4 and TRBJ1-5; no definite D call. V was pared by 8 bases and J by 5 bases, with 10 bases between. The CDR3 has 12 amino acids. CDR3 in amino acids: CASGTGDQPQHF. The CDR3 nucleotides are TGTGCCAGCGGCACTGGGGATCAGCCCCAGCATTTT.

In this sample, this clonotype turned up a few times. The chain carries TRBV7-6 and TRBJ1-1; D is undetermined. Germline lookup yields CDR1 SGHVS and CDR2 FNYEAQ. V was clipped by 5 bases and J by 6 bases, with 13 bases between them. The CDR3 is 13 amino acids. CDR3 bases: TGTGCCAGCAGCCTTTTCTCCGGACCTGAAGCTTTCTTT. It yields the protein CASSLFSGPEAFF.

This clonotype was observed a few times. This chain joins TRBV9 and TRBJ1-1; tentatively, D is TRBD1 (6 bases). The CDR3 spans 12 residues. CDR1 SGDLS and CDR2 YYNGEE come from the germline V gene. V was trimmed by 7 bases and J by 7 bases, leaving 14 bases between them. The CDR3 sequence is CASGTTKDEAFF. CDR3 DNA sequence: TGTGCCAGCGGGACAACTAAAGATGAAGCTTTCTTT.

The chain recombines TRBV7-6 with TRBJ2-7; possible D gene TRBD1, 5 bases. Germline lookup yields CDR1 SGHVS and CDR2 FNYEAQ. The CDR3 runs to 14 residues. Trimming removed 1 base from V and 4 bases from J, with 11 bases in between. CDR3 residues: CASSLGGERYEQYF. The CDR3 nucleotides read TGTGCCAGCAGCTTAGGGGGCGAGAGGTACGAGCAGTACTTC.

This clonotype was counted ten times or more. The J gene is TRBJ2-5, the V gene TRBV7-2; D is unresolved. The germline V gene has CDR1 SGHTA and CDR2 FQGNSA. This CDR3 has 13 amino acids. The V and J ends lost 3 bases and 4 bases respectively, with 9 bases between them. The CDR3 DNA reads as TGTGCCAGCAGCTTTCCGAGTGGAGAGACCCAGTACTTC. This translates into CASSFPSGETQYF. Full variable domain (rest looked up from reference TRBV7-2 and TRBJ2-5): GAGVSQSPSNKVTEKGKDVELRCDPISGHTALYWYRQSLGQGLEFLIYFQGNSAPDKSGLPSDRFSAERTGGSVSTLTIQRTQQEDSAVYLCASSFPSGETQYFGPGTRLLVL.

V gene TRBV6-5 combines with J gene TRBJ1-1; D call uncertain. This CDR3 is 11 amino acids long. V lost 7 bases, J lost 5 bases, and 8 bases lay in between. Per germline, CDR1 MNHEY and CDR2 SVGAGI. For the CDR3, the DNA is TGTGCCAGCAAGTGGTTAACTGAAGCTTTCTTT. Its protein is CASKWLTEAFF.

This clonotype has at least ten counts. The chain employs TRBV7-8 and TRBJ2-1; D ambiguous. Germline lookup yields CDR1 SGHVS and CDR2 FQNEAQ. The ends were cut back, 4 bases at V and 2 bases at J, with 3 bases in the middle. The length of the CDR3 is 12 residues. The CDR3 protein is CASSSAYNEQFF. The CDR3, as DNA: TGTGCCAGCAGCTCCGCCTACAATGAGCAGTTCTTC.

This clonotype occurred many times. J is TRBJ2-2 and V is TRBV2; 7 bases map to TRBD2. Germline CDR1 and CDR2: SNHLY and FYNNEI. The CDR3 consists of 15 residues. Losses at the gene ends were 8 bases for V and 1 base for J; bases not matched to a gene: 7. The CDR3 DNA is TGTGCCAGCGGGGAGGGCCAGAAGAACACCGGGGAGCTGTTTTTT. Amino acid sequence: CASGEGQKNTGELFF.

This clonotype was recorded once. The chain is built from TRBV9 and TRBJ2-2; maybe TRBD1 (6 bases). Trimming left V 4 bases short and J 4 bases short, with 20 bases between. Germline CDR1 SGDLS, CDR2 YYNGEE. The CDR3 length is 17 residues. The CDR3 here is CASSPRTGTSFTGELFF. The CDR3 nucleotides are TGTGCCAGCAGCCCCCGGACCGGGACAAGTTTCACCGGGGAGCTGTTTTTT. Combining the CDR3 with reference TRBV9 and TRBJ2-2 gives the whole variable domain DSGVTQTPKHLITATGQRVTLRCSPRSGDLSVYWYQQSLDQGLQFLIQYYNGEERAKGNILERFSAQQFPDLHSELNLSSLELGDSALYFCASSPRTGTSFTGELFFGEGSRLTVL.

There are many counts of this clonotype. The J gene is TRBJ1-2, the V gene TRBV7-8; D not certain. The ends were cut back, 4 bases at V and 2 bases at J, with 11 bases in the middle. The CDR3 is 14 residues long. Germline V gives CDR1 SGHVS, CDR2 FQNEAQ. The CDR3, as DNA: TGTGCCAGCAGCTCGACCGGCCAGAACTATGGCTACACCTTC. Residues: CASSSTGQNYGYTF.

The chain links TRBV28 to TRBJ2-5; D is uncertain. V lost 3 bases and J lost 5, with 7 bases in between. This CDR3 has 12 amino acids. In germline, CDR1 is MDHEN, CDR2 SYDVKM. DNA of the CDR3: TGTGCCAGCAGTTTTGAAGCGGAGACCCAGTACTTC. Amino acids: CASSFEAETQYF.

The CDR3 DNA is TGTGCCAGCAGGTCAACTAGTGACACTGGGGCCAACGTCCTGACTTTC. Amino acids: CASRSTSDTGANVLTF. The chain couples TRBV6-1 to TRBJ2-6; D possibly corresponds to TRBD2 (5 bases). The CDR3 is made up of 16 amino acids. Trimming cost V 6 bases and J 2 bases, with 14 bases left between them. Per the germline V gene, CDR1 is MNHNS and CDR2 is SASEGT.

V gene TRBV5-6 combines with J gene TRBJ1-5; D is unresolved. V gave up 4 bases and J gave up 11 bases, with 16 bases separating them. The germline V gene has CDR1 SGHDT and CDR2 YYEEEE. CDR3 length: 13 residues. CDR3 loop: CASSPGPLKAQHF. For the CDR3, the DNA is TGTGCCAGCAGCCCCGGCCCCCTTAAGGCCCAGCATTTT. The complete variable domain, with remaining parts taken from reference TRBV5-6 and TRBJ1-5, reads DAGVTQSPTHLIKTRGQQVTLRCSPKSGHDTVSWYQQALGQGPQFIFQYYEEEERQRGNFPDRFSGHQFPNYSSELNVNALLLGDSALYLCASSPGPLKAQHFGDGTRLSIL.

J is TRBJ2-5 and V is TRBV6-2 or TRBV6-3, with 13 bases lining up with TRBD2. Germline trimming cut 6 bases from V and 8 bases from J; bases unmatched to any gene: 9. The CDR3 extends over 15 amino acids. CDR1 and CDR2 (germline): MNHEY, SVGEGT. The CDR3 loop is CASRLWTSGGFTQYF. In nucleotides, the CDR3 is TGTGCCAGCAGACTTTGGACTAGCGGGGGCTTTACCCAGTACTTC.

CDR3 loop: CASSLGPEQYV. The CDR3 DNA sequence: TGTGCCAGCAGCTTGGGGCCCGAGCAGTACGTC. The chain links TRBV5-4 to TRBJ2-7; D unresolved. The V gene lost 0 bases and the J gene lost 6 bases, with 4 bases spanning the gap. The germline V gene has CDR1 SGHNT and CDR2 YYREEE (reference sequence). The CDR3 has 11 residues.

The chain links TRBV5-5 to TRBJ2-7; 7 nucleotides agree with TRBD1. Trimming took 5 bases from V and 6 from J; bases not matched to a gene: 11. CDR1 SGHKS and CDR2 YYEKEE come from the germline V gene (reference sequence). The CDR3 length is 14 residues. CDR3 sequence (DNA): TGTGCCAGCAGAAGTCCAGGGGGTCTTGTCGAGCAGTACTTC. Residues: CASRSPGGLVEQYF.

The rearrangement joins TRBV20-1 to TRBJ2-7; TRBD1 is a possible D gene (6 bases). The CDR3 covers 15 residues. Trimming pared 3 bases from V and 4 bases from J, leaving 19 bases between. The germline V gene has CDR1 DFQATT and CDR2 SNEGSKA (reference sequence). The CDR3 sequence is CSARPPLGGMYEQYF. The CDR3 DNA follows: TGCAGTGCTAGGCCCCCACTAGGGGGAATGTACGAGCAGTACTTC.

This clonotype was counted between two and nine times. This chain links TRBV5-4 with TRBJ2-1; D assignment may be TRBD1 or TRBD2 (5 bases each). The germline CDR1 and CDR2 sequences are SGHNT and YYREEE (reference sequence). The CDR3 runs 15 residues. Deletions cut 4 bases from V and 6 bases from J, with 17 bases between. The CDR3 protein is CASSHRRGKGNEQFF. Written as DNA, the CDR3 is TGTGCCAGCAGCCACAGGAGAGGGAAGGGCAATGAGCAGTTCTTC.

This clonotype has a handful of counts. At one boundary the junction diverges from the germline segment, which might be a read error. J is TRBJ2-1 and V is TRBV4-1, with 10 positions matching TRBD2. CDR1 MGHRA and CDR2 YSYEKL come from the germline V gene. The CDR3 has 16 residues. The CDR3 DNA reads as TGTGCCAGCAGCCAAGCGGGAGGGATCCTCTACAATGAGCAGTTCTTC. Residues: CASSQAGGILYNEQFF.

At least ten counts were recorded for this clonotype. V and J are TRBV4-1 and TRBJ2-3; D gene unclear. The CDR3 covers 15 residues. From germline, CDR1 is MGHRA and CDR2 YSYEKL. V shed 1 base and J shed 0 bases, with 8 bases lying between them. The CDR3 DNA reads TGCGCCAGCAGCCAAGCCCCCACTAGCACAGATACGCAGTATTTT. This sequence encodes CASSQAPTSTDTQYF.